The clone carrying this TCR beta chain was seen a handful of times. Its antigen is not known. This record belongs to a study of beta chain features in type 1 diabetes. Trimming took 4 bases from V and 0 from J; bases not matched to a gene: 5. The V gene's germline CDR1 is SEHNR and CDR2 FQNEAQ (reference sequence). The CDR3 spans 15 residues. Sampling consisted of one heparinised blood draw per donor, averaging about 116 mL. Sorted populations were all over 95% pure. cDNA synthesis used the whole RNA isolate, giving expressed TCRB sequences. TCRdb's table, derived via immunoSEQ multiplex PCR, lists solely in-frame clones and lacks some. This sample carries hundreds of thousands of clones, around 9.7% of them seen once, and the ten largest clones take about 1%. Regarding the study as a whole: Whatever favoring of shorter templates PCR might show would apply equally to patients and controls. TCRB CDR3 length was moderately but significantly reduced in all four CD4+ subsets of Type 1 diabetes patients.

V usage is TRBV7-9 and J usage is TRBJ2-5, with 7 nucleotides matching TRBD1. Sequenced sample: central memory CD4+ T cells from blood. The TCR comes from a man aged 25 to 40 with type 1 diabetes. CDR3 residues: CASSSETGYQETQYF. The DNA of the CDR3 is TGTGCCAGCAGCTCAGAGACAGGGTACCAAGAGACCCAGTACTTC.